Listed below are T cell receptor beta chains from one sample, sequenced in a study of blood T cell repertoires in COVID-19. The protocol was immunoSEQ multiplex PCR, while the TCRdb copy is restricted to in-frame clones and leaves out a portion. Here the sample spans under 500,000 clones, 87% being singletons. The sequencing input was PBMCs or T cells enriched from blood (not recorded which). The receptors shown here come from a young woman with acute COVID-19. Each CDR3 is given with its conserved first and last residue. The order of the fields is CDR3 DNA, CDR3 protein, V gene, clone size, J gene, D gene. A D gene is named only where the DNA matches it firmly. A row's size may be missing; if present it is once, few, many or a size class.

cdr3_nt: TGTGCCAGCAGTTTAGGTGAGAGGGTGGGCACTGAAGCTTTCTTT
cdr3_aa: CASSLGERVGTEAFF
v_call: TRBV28
clone_size: -
j_call: TRBJ1-1
d_call: -

cdr3_nt: TGCAGCACGTACAGGGGGCAGGAGACCCAGTACTTC
cdr3_aa: CSTYRGQETQYF
v_call: TRBV29-1
clone_size: -
j_call: TRBJ2-5
d_call: TRBD1

cdr3_nt: TGTGCCAGCAGCGTAGAAAACGGTGACAGCCTTGGTGAAAAACTGTTTTTT
cdr3_aa: CASSVENGDSLGEKLFF
v_call: TRBV9
clone_size: -
j_call: TRBJ1-4
d_call: -

cdr3_nt: TGCGCCAGCAGCTTGGATGGAGGACGGGACGAGCAGTACTTC
cdr3_aa: CASSLDGGRDEQYF
v_call: TRBV5-1
clone_size: few
j_call: TRBJ2-7
d_call: -

cdr3_nt: TGCGCCAGCAGAGTACAGGGTAATGAAAAACTGTTTTTT
cdr3_aa: CASRVQGNEKLFF
v_call: TRBV10-2
clone_size: -
j_call: TRBJ1-4
d_call: -

cdr3_nt: TGTGCCAGCAGGACAGGTTACAATGAGCAGTTCTTC
cdr3_aa: CASRTGYNEQFF
v_call: TRBV2
clone_size: -
j_call: TRBJ2-1
d_call: -

cdr3_nt: TGTGCCAGCAGCCAAGGGGGGAGGAATCAGCCCCAGCATTTT
cdr3_aa: CASSQGGRNQPQHF
v_call: TRBV3-1/TRBV3-2
clone_size: -
j_call: TRBJ1-5
d_call: -

cdr3_nt: TGTGCCAGCAGCGTGACTAGCCGATCCGAGCAGTACTTC
cdr3_aa: CASSVTSRSEQYF
v_call: TRBV7-2
clone_size: -
j_call: TRBJ2-7
d_call: TRBD2

cdr3_nt: TGTGCCAGCAGTGCCCTAGGTGCCTACAATGAGCAGTTCTTC
cdr3_aa: CASSALGAYNEQFF
v_call: TRBV27
clone_size: -
j_call: TRBJ2-1
d_call: -

cdr3_nt: TGCGCCAGCAGTACCGGGACAGGACCCTACGAGCAGTACTTC
cdr3_aa: CASSTGTGPYEQYF
v_call: TRBV10-1
clone_size: once
j_call: TRBJ2-7
d_call: TRBD1

cdr3_nt: TGTGCCAGCAGTGAACAGGGGGAAGCTTTCTTT
cdr3_aa: CASSEQGEAFF
v_call: TRBV2
clone_size: -
j_call: TRBJ1-1
d_call: -

cdr3_nt: TGCGCCAGCAGCCAGAGGTGGAACACTGAAGCTTTCTTT
cdr3_aa: CASSQRWNTEAFF
v_call: TRBV5-1
clone_size: -
j_call: TRBJ1-1
d_call: -

cdr3_nt: TGTGCCAGCAGCTTAGCGCGTAGGACACAGCATGGCTACACCTTC
cdr3_aa: CASSLARRTQHGYTF
v_call: TRBV7-9
clone_size: -
j_call: TRBJ1-2
d_call: -

cdr3_nt: TGCAGCGTGACCGGGGGACTAGCGGGTTACACCGGGGAGCTGTTTTTT
cdr3_aa: CSVTGGLAGYTGELFF
v_call: TRBV29-1
clone_size: -
j_call: TRBJ2-2
d_call: TRBD2

cdr3_nt: TGTGCCAGTAGTCAGGGGTACACCGGGGAGCTGTTTTTT
cdr3_aa: CASSQGYTGELFF
v_call: TRBV19
clone_size: -
j_call: TRBJ2-2
d_call: -

cdr3_nt: TGTGCCAGTAGTATATCGGGACAGGCTGGCTACACCTTC
cdr3_aa: CASSISGQAGYTF
v_call: TRBV19
clone_size: -
j_call: TRBJ1-2
d_call: TRBD1

cdr3_nt: TGCGCCAGCAGCCAAGATCTAGGGGGGGGCGGCTACGAGCAGTACTTC
cdr3_aa: CASSQDLGGGGYEQYF
v_call: TRBV4-1
clone_size: -
j_call: TRBJ2-7
d_call: -

cdr3_nt: TGTGCCAGCAGCGGGACTAGCGGGAGGGACGAGACCCAGTACTTC
cdr3_aa: CASSGTSGRDETQYF
v_call: TRBV9
clone_size: once
j_call: TRBJ2-5
d_call: TRBD2

cdr3_nt: TGTGCCAGCTCACCACCGGGAGGGGCAGGTATTTACAATGAGCAGTTCTTC
cdr3_aa: CASSPPGGAGIYNEQFF
v_call: TRBV18
clone_size: few
j_call: TRBJ2-1
d_call: TRBD2

cdr3_nt: TGTGCCATCAGTGGTGACAAACCGGGGGTCGGGGAGCTGTTTTTT
cdr3_aa: CAISGDKPGVGELFF
v_call: TRBV10-3
clone_size: -
j_call: TRBJ2-2
d_call: -

cdr3_nt: TGTGCCAGCAGTTGGACTAGCGGGAACACCGGGGAGCTGTTTTTT
cdr3_aa: CASSWTSGNTGELFF
v_call: TRBV28
clone_size: -
j_call: TRBJ2-2
d_call: TRBD2

cdr3_nt: TGCCGCCCAGGCGTTAGCGGCTACGAGCAGTACTTC
cdr3_aa: CRPGVSGYEQYF
v_call: TRBV3-1/TRBV3-2
clone_size: few
j_call: TRBJ2-7
d_call: -

cdr3_nt: TGTGCCAGCAGCCGACAGGGGGCTTGGGACACCATATATTTT
cdr3_aa: CASSRQGAWDTIYF
v_call: TRBV7-8
clone_size: -
j_call: TRBJ1-3
d_call: TRBD1

cdr3_nt: TGTGCCAGCAGTTACCCCGGAGGGAACAATGAGCAGTTCTTC
cdr3_aa: CASSYPGGNNEQFF
v_call: TRBV6-5
clone_size: once
j_call: TRBJ2-1
d_call: -

cdr3_nt: TGTGCCAGCAGCCACAGGGAAGCCTACGAGCAGTACTTC
cdr3_aa: CASSHREAYEQYF
v_call: TRBV7-8
clone_size: few
j_call: TRBJ2-7
d_call: -

cdr3_nt: TGTGCCAGCAGCCAAAAGACAGGGGACTTACTAACTAATGAAAAACTGTTTTTT
cdr3_aa: CASSQKTGDLLTNEKLFF
v_call: TRBV4-2
clone_size: -
j_call: TRBJ1-4
d_call: TRBD1

cdr3_nt: TGTGCCAGCAGGAACGAAGGACAGAACACCTTC
cdr3_aa: CASRNEGQNTF
v_call: TRBV6-5
clone_size: few
j_call: TRBJ1-2
d_call: -

cdr3_nt: TGTGCTAGTGGTCAGGACAGGGGGGCTTTCTTT
cdr3_aa: CASGQDRGAFF
v_call: TRBV12-5
clone_size: -
j_call: TRBJ1-1
d_call: TRBD1

cdr3_nt: TGTGCCAGCAGCCACAGGTTCAATGAGCAGTTCTTC
cdr3_aa: CASSHRFNEQFF
v_call: TRBV12-3/TRBV12-4
clone_size: -
j_call: TRBJ2-1
d_call: -

cdr3_nt: TGTGCCAGCAGCTCTCCTTGGGAGAAAGAGACCCAGTACTTC
cdr3_aa: CASSSPWEKETQYF
v_call: TRBV3-1/TRBV3-2
clone_size: -
j_call: TRBJ2-5
d_call: -

cdr3_nt: TGTGCCAGCAGTCCAGGGTTGAACACTGAAGCTTTCTTT
cdr3_aa: CASSPGLNTEAFF
v_call: TRBV12-3/TRBV12-4
clone_size: once
j_call: TRBJ1-1
d_call: -

cdr3_nt: TGTGCCAGCAGTTACCCTTCTTGGGCTAACACTGAAGCTTTCTTT
cdr3_aa: CASSYPSWANTEAFF
v_call: TRBV6-5
clone_size: few
j_call: TRBJ1-1
d_call: -

cdr3_nt: TGCAGCGTTGAGGGACAGAACTACGAGCAGTACTTC
cdr3_aa: CSVEGQNYEQYF
v_call: TRBV29-1
clone_size: -
j_call: TRBJ2-7
d_call: TRBD1

cdr3_nt: TGTGCCAGCAGCCCGGGACTAACTGCCTACGAGCAGTACTTC
cdr3_aa: CASSPGLTAYEQYF
v_call: TRBV7-2
clone_size: once
j_call: TRBJ2-7
d_call: TRBD2

cdr3_nt: TGTGCCAGCAGCTTATACGGGGGGTTAGCAGATACGCAGTATTTT
cdr3_aa: CASSLYGGLADTQYF
v_call: TRBV13
clone_size: -
j_call: TRBJ2-3
d_call: TRBD2

cdr3_nt: TGTGCCAGCAGGAGCCGAGGGAGCGGAACCTACGAGCAGTACTTC
cdr3_aa: CASRSRGSGTYEQYF
v_call: TRBV27
clone_size: once
j_call: TRBJ2-7
d_call: -

cdr3_nt: TGCGCCAGCAGCTTGTCCGACAGGGAGACTGAAGCTTTCTTT
cdr3_aa: CASSLSDRETEAFF
v_call: TRBV5-1
clone_size: -
j_call: TRBJ1-1
d_call: TRBD1

cdr3_nt: TGTGCCAGCAGGGCTCAGGGGAATCAGCCCCAGCATTTT
cdr3_aa: CASRAQGNQPQHF
v_call: TRBV11-2
clone_size: -
j_call: TRBJ1-5
d_call: -

cdr3_nt: TGTGCCAGCAGCCCTGGATACAGTATAGATACGCAGTATTTT
cdr3_aa: CASSPGYSIDTQYF
v_call: TRBV11-2
clone_size: -
j_call: TRBJ2-3
d_call: -

cdr3_nt: TGTGCCAGCAGCTTTGAGAGGACAGTCATACCTACTTCCGAGCAGTACTTC
cdr3_aa: CASSFERTVIPTSEQYF
v_call: TRBV5-6
clone_size: -
j_call: TRBJ2-7
d_call: -

cdr3_nt: TGTGCCAGCAGCTTACTCCAGGTTGAGACTGAAGCTTTCTTT
cdr3_aa: CASSLLQVETEAFF
v_call: TRBV11-1
clone_size: -
j_call: TRBJ1-1
d_call: -

cdr3_nt: TGTGCCAGTGGGAACAGGGTCGGCGAGCAGTACTTC
cdr3_aa: CASGNRVGEQYF
v_call: TRBV19
clone_size: -
j_call: TRBJ2-7
d_call: -

cdr3_nt: TGTGCCACCACCTTAGGGGGCCCGGCAAGCACAGATACGCAGTATTTT
cdr3_aa: CATTLGGPASTDTQYF
v_call: TRBV15
clone_size: -
j_call: TRBJ2-3
d_call: TRBD1

cdr3_nt: TGTGCCAGCAGTTTCAGGGGAAAGAGGACTGAAGCTTTCTTT
cdr3_aa: CASSFRGKRTEAFF
v_call: TRBV28
clone_size: -
j_call: TRBJ1-1
d_call: -

cdr3_nt: TGTGCCACCAGCAGAGTGCGGAATCAGCCCCAGCATTTT
cdr3_aa: CATSRVRNQPQHF
v_call: TRBV15
clone_size: -
j_call: TRBJ1-5
d_call: -

cdr3_nt: TGCGCCAGCAGTGAGTCGGGAGTCAATCAGCCCCAGCATTTT
cdr3_aa: CASSESGVNQPQHF
v_call: TRBV10-1
clone_size: -
j_call: TRBJ1-5
d_call: -

cdr3_nt: TGTGCCAGCACCCCGGAGGGCAGGGAGCTGTTTTTT
cdr3_aa: CASTPEGRELFF
v_call: TRBV12-3/TRBV12-4
clone_size: -
j_call: TRBJ2-2
d_call: -

cdr3_nt: TGTGCCAGCAGGATAACAGGGAGCTCCTACAATGAGCAGTTCTTC
cdr3_aa: CASRITGSSYNEQFF
v_call: TRBV27
clone_size: few
j_call: TRBJ2-1
d_call: -

cdr3_nt: TGTGCCAGCATTACAAGATCTGGAAACACCATATATTTT
cdr3_aa: CASITRSGNTIYF
v_call: TRBV12-3/TRBV12-4
clone_size: -
j_call: TRBJ1-3
d_call: -

cdr3_nt: TGTGCCAGCAGCCAAGGGGAGGCGGGAAACACCATATATTTT
cdr3_aa: CASSQGEAGNTIYF
v_call: TRBV3-1/TRBV3-2
clone_size: few
j_call: TRBJ1-3
d_call: -

cdr3_nt: TGTGCCAGTAGTATAGTCGAGACATTTCTATACAATGAGCAGTTCTTC
cdr3_aa: CASSIVETFLYNEQFF
v_call: TRBV19
clone_size: once
j_call: TRBJ2-1
d_call: -

cdr3_nt: TGCAGCGTTGAAGACAGGGGTGGCTACACCTTC
cdr3_aa: CSVEDRGGYTF
v_call: TRBV29-1
clone_size: -
j_call: TRBJ1-2
d_call: -